The clone carrying this TCR beta chain was counted only a few times. The antigen is undetermined. The record originates from a study of graft-versus-host responses after intestinal transplantation. Libraries were prepared by immunoSEQ multiplex PCR; TCRdb keeps only in-frame clonotypes and omits some of them. The data contain about 130,000 clones, approximately 94% of them singletons. The material was unstimulated CD4+ T cells sorted from spleen or lymph node cells, obtained before intestinal transplant. The TCR sequence derives from a human donor who received an intestinal transplant.

The CDR3 loop reads CASSPGANTEAFF. DNA for the CDR3: TGTGCCAGCTCACCAGGGGCGAACACTGAAGCTTTCTTT. The chain has TRBV18 and TRBJ1-1; possible D gene TRBD1, 5 bases. With 2 bases removed from V and 1 base from J, the gap between germline ends came to 5 bases. This CDR3 contains 13 residues. CDR1 and CDR2 from the germline V gene are KGHSH and LQKENI.